This TCR beta chain was identified in a study of T cell repertoires in cytomegalovirus infection. For the study at large: Recently described HLA-C-restricted plus well-studied HLA-B-restricted CMV epitopes were used. Through public TCR beta signatures, both CMV infection and matching HLA type were indicated.

About this clonotype itself: Its antigen is unknown.

Study-level findings and limits: The study identified carriers of CMV plus the relevant HLA from cumulative public TCR beta family frequency. Within the response measured ex vivo, HLA-C-restricted CMV-specific TCR beta clonotypes were dominant.

CDR3 length: 15 amino acids. V lost 5 bases and J 0 bases, leaving 11 bases between the germline ends. Germline V lookup: CDR1 SGHTA, CDR2 FQGTGA. In TCRdb, the reads were re-called with MiXCR into one record per CDR3 protein. The data show approximately 300,000 distinct CDR3 sequences, more than 20% seen once. The material was cultured PBMCs, obtained from culture after CMV antigen stimulation. The V and J genes are TRBV7-3 and TRBJ1-3, with D perhaps TRBD1 (6 bases). The sequence was obtained from a human donor in good health (CMV status not recorded). Some clones in this sample may be carry-over from other donors' samples. In DNA, the CDR3 is TGTGCCAGCAGCCTTACAGGGCTCTCTGGAAACACCATATATTTT. Protein sequence: CASSLTGLSGNTIYF.